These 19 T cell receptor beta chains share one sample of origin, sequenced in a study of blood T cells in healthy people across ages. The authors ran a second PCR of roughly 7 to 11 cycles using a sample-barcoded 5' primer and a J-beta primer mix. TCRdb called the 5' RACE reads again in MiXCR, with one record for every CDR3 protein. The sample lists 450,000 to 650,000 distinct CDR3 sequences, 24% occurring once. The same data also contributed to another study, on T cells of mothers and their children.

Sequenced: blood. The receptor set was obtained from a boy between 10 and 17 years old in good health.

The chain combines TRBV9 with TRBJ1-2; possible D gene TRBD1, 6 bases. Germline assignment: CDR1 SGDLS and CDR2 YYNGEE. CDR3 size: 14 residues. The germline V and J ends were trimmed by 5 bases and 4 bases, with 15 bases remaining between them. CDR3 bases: TGTGCCAGCAGAGGGCAGACAGGACCCTATGGCTACACCTTC. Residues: CASRGQTGPYGYTF.

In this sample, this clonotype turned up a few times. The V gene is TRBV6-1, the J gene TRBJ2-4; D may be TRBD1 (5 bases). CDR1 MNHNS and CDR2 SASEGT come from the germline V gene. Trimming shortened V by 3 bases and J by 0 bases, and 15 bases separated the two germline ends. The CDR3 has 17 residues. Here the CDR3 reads CASSDRVRFLAKNIQYF. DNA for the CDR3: TGTGCCAGCAGTGACAGGGTACGATTTTTAGCCAAAAACATTCAGTACTTC.

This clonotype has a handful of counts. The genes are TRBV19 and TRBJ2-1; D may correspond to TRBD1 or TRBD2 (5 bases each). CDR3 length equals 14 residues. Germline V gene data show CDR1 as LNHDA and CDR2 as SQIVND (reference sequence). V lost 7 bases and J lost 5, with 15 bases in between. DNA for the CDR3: TGTGCCAGTAAGTCCGGGACGGTGGACAATGAGCAGTTCTTC. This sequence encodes CASKSGTVDNEQFF.

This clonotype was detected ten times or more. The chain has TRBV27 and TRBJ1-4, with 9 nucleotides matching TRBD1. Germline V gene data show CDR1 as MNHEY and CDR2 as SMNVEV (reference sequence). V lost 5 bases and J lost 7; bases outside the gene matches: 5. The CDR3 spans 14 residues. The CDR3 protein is CASSPGTGREKLFF. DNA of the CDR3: TGTGCCAGCAGTCCCGGGACAGGGCGTGAAAAACTGTTTTTT.

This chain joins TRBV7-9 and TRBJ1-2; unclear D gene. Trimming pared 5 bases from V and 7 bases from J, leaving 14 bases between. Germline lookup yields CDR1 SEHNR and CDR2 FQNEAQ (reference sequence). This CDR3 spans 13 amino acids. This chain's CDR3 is CASSIDRVSGYTF. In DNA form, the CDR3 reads TGTGCCAGCAGCATCGACCGGGTCTCTGGCTACACCTTC.

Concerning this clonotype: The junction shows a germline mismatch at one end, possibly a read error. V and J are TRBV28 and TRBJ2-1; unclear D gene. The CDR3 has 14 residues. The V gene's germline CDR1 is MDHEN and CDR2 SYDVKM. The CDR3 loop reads CASSFSSADNEQFF. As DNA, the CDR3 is TGCGCCAGCAGTTTTTCCAGCGCCGACAATGAGCAGTTCTTC. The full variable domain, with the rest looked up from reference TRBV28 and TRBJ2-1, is DVKVTQSSRYLVKRTGEKVFLECVQDMDHENMFWYRQDPGLGLRLIYFSYDVKMKEKGDIPEGYSVSREKKERFSLILESASTNQTSMYLCASSFSSADNEQFFGPGTRLTVL.

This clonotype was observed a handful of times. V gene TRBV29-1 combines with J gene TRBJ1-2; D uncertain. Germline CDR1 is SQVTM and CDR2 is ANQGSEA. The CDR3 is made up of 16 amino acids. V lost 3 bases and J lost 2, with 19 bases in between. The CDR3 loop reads CSVEIRLPAANYGYTF. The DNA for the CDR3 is TGCAGCGTTGAGATCCGCCTCCCCGCGGCCAACTATGGCTACACCTTC.

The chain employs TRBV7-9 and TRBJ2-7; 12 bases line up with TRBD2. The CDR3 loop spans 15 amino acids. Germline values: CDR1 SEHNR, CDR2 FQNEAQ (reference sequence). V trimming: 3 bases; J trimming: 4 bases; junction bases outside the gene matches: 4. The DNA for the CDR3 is TGTGCCAGCAGCTTCGGACTAGCGGGACCGTACGAGCAGTACTTC. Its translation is CASSFGLAGPYEQYF.

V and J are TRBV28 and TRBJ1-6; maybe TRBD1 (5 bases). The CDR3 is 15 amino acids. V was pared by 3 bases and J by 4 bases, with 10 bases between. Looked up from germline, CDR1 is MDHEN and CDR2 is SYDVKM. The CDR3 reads CASSLAGRYNSPLHF. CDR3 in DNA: TGTGCCAGCAGTTTGGCAGGGCGATATAATTCACCCCTCCACTTT.

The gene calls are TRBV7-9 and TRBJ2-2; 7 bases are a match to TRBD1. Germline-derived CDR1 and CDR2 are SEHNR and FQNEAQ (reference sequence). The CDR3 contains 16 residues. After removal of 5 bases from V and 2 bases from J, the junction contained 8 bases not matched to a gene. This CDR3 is CASSADRIINTGELFF. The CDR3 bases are TGTGCCAGCAGCGCGGACAGGATCATAAACACCGGGGAGCTGTTTTTT. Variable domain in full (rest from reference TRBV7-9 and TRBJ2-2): DTGVSQNPRHKITKRGQNVTFRCDPISEHNRLYWYRQTLGQGPEFLTYFQNEAQLEKSRLLSDRFSAERPKGSFSTLEIQRTEQGDSAMYLCASSADRIINTGELFFGEGSRLTVL.

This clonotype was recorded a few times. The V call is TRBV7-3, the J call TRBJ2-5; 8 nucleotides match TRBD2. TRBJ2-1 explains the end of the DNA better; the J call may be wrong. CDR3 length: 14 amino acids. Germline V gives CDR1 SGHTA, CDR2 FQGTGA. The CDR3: CASSPAGTSNEQFF. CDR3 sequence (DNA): TGTGCCAGCAGCCCGGCCGGGACTAGCAATGAGCAGTTCTTC.

DNA of the CDR3: TGTGCCAGCAGGCCGGGGGGGGCAGGAGAAACCCAGTACTTC. Protein: CASRPGGAGETQYF. The chain uses TRBV28 and TRBJ2-5, with 8 bases that match TRBD2. Germline-derived CDR1 and CDR2 are MDHEN and SYDVKM. With V trimmed by 6 bases and J by 8 bases, 11 bases remained unmatched. The CDR3 spans 14 residues.

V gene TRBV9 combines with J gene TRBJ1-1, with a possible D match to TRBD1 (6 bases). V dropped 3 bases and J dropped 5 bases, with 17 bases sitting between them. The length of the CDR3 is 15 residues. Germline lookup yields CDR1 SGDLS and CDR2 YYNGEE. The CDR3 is CASSAHTGSGTEAFF. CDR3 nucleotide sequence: TGTGCCAGCAGCGCACATACAGGGTCGGGGACTGAAGCTTTCTTT.

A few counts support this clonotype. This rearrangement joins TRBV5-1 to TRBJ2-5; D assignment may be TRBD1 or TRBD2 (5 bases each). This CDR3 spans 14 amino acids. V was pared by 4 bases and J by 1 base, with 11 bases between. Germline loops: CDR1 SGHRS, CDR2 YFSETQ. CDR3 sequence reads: CASSDRGFQETQYF. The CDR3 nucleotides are TGCGCCAGCAGCGATCGGGGCTTCCAAGAGACCCAGTACTTC.

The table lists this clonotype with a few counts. In DNA form, the CDR3 reads TGTGCCAGCAGTGCACAGGGGGCAGGCGAAAAACTGTTTTTT. It is translated as CASSAQGAGEKLFF. This chain connects TRBV27 to TRBJ1-4, with 9 bases that match TRBD1. The V gene end was trimmed by 5 bases and the J gene end by 8 bases; junction bases not matched to a gene: 6. The CDR3 has 14 amino acids. Germline lookup yields CDR1 MNHEY and CDR2 SMNVEV (reference sequence). Filled out from reference TRBV27 and TRBJ1-4, the complete variable domain reads EAQVTQNPRYLITVTGKKLTVTCSQNMNHEYMSWYRQDPGLGLRQIYYSMNVEVTDKGDVPEGYKVSRKEKRNFPLILESPSPNQTSLYFCASSAQGAGEKLFFGSGTQLSVL.

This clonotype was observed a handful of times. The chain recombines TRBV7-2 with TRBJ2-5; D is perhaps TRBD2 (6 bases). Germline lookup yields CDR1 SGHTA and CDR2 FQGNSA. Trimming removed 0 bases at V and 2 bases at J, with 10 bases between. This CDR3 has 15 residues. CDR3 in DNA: TGTGCCAGCAGCTTAGCCGGGGCGGGGCAAGAGACCCAGTACTTC. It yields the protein CASSLAGAGQETQYF.

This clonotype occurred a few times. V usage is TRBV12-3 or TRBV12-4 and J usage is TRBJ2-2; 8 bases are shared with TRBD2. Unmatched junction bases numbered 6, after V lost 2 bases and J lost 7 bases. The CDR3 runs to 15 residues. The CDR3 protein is CASSLSGGPSGELFF. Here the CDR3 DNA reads TGTGCCAGCAGTTTATCGGGGGGGCCGAGCGGGGAGCTGTTTTTT.

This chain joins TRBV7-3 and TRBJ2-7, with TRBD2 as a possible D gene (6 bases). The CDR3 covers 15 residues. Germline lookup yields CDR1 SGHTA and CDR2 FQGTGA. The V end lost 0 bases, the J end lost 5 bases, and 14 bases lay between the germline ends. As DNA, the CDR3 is TGTGCCAGCAGCTTAACGGGAGGACTGAGCCACGAGCAGTACTTC. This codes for CASSLTGGLSHEQYF. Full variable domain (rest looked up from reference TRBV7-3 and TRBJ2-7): GAGVSQTPSNKVTEKGKYVELRCDPISGHTALYWYRQSLGQGPEFLIYFQGTGAADDSGLPNDRFFAVRPEGSVSTLKIQRTERGDSAVYLCASSLTGGLSHEQYFGPGTRLTVT.

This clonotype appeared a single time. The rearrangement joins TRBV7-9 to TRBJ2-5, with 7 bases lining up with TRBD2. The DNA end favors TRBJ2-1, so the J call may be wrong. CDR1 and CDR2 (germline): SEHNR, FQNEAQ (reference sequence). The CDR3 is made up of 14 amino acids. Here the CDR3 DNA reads TGTGCCAGCAGCCGGGGGGATAGGAACAATGAGCAGTTCTTC. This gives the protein CASSRGDRNNEQFF.